This TCR beta chain is drawn from a study of shared clonotypes between healthy human individuals. With regard to this clone: The antigen remains undetermined. In the same sample, other DNA sequences code for this CDR3.

Profiling relied on immunoSEQ multiplex PCR, and the TCRdb table lists in-frame clones only, not all of them. The table includes a few million clones, 90% to 95% detected once. CDR3 length: 14 residues. J lost 1 base, V lost 4 bases, and 4 bases had no gene match. Germline CDR1 reads SGHNT; CDR2 reads YYREEE (reference sequence). Regarding the study as a whole: Generally, estimated richness proved larger in naive subsets than it did in memory subsets.

This receptor was identified in a man younger than 30 in good health. The chain couples TRBV5-4 to TRBJ1-1; TRBD1 agrees at 7 bases. The sequenced sample consisted of naive CD4+ T cells sorted from blood. Subset given: CD45RA+ positively selected. The CDR3, as DNA: TGTGCCAGCAGCCCGACAGGGCGGAACACTGAAGCTTTCTTT. It translates to CASSPTGRNTEAFF.